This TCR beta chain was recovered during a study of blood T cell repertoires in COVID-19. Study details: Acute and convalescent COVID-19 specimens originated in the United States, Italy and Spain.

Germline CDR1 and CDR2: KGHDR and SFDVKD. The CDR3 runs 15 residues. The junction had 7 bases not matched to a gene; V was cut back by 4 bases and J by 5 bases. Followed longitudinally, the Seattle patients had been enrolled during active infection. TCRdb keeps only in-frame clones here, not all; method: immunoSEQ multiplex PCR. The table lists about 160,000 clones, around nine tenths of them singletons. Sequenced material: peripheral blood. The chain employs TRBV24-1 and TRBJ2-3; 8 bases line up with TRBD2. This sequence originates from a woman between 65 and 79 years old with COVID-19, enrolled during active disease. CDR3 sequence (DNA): TGTGCCACCAGTGAAACACGGGGGGGCGTAGATACGCAGTATTTT. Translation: CATSETRGGVDTQYF.